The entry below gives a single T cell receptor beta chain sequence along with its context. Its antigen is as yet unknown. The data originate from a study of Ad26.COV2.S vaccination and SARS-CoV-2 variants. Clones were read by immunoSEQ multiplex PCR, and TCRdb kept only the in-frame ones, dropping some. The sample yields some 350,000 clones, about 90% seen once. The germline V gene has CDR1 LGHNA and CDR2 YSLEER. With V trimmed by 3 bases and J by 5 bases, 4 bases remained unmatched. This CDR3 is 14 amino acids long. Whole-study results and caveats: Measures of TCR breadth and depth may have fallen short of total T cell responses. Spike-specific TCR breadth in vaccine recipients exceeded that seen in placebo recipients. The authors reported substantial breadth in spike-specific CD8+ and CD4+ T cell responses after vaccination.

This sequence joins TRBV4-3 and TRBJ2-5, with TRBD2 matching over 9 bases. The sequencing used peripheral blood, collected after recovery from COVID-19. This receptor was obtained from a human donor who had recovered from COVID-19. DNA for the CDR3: TGCGCCAGCAGCCAGGGACTAGCCGGGGAGACCCAGTACTTC. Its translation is CASSQGLAGETQYF.